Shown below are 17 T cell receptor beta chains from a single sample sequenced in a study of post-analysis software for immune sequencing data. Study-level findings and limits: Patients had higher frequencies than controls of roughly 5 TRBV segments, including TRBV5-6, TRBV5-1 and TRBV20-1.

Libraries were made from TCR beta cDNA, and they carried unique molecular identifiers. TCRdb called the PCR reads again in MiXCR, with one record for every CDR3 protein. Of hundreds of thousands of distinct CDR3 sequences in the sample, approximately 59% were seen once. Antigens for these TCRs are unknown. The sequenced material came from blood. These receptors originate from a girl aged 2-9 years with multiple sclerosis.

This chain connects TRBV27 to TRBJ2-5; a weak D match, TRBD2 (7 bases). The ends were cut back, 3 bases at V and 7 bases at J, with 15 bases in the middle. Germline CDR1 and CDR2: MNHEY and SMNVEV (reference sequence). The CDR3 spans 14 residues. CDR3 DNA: TGTGCCAGCAGTTTCGGACAGCCGGGGGGGACCCAGTACTTC. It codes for CASSFGQPGGTQYF.

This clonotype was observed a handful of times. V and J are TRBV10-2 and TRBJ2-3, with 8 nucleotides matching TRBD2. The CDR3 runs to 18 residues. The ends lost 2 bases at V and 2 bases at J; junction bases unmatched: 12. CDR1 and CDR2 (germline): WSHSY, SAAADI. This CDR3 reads CASSEALLVAGHTDTQYF. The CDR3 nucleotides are TGCGCCAGCAGTGAGGCCCTGCTGGTAGCGGGACACACAGATACGCAGTATTTT.

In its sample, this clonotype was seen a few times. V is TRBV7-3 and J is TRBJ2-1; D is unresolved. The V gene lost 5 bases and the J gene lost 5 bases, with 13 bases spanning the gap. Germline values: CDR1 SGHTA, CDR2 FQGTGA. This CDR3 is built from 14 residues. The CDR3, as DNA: TGTGCCAGCAGCGTTGGTAGACCCCACAATGAGCAGTTCTTC. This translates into CASSVGRPHNEQFF.

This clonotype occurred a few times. In DNA, the CDR3 is TGTGCCACTTCCCGGACAGGAGAAAACATTCAGTACTTC. The encoded protein is CATSRTGENIQYF. The genes are TRBV25-1 and TRBJ2-4; TRBD1 matches at 7 bases. CDR3 size: 13 residues. V gave up 10 bases and J gave up 5 bases; unmatched junction bases: 8. Germline values: CDR1 MGHDK, CDR2 SYGVNS.

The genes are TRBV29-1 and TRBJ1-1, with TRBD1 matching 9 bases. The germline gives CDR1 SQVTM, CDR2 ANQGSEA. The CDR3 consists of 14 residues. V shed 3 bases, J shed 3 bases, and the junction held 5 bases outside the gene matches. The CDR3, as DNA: TGCAGCGTTGAGAATAGGGACAGGGACACTGAAGCTTTCTTT. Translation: CSVENRDRDTEAFF.

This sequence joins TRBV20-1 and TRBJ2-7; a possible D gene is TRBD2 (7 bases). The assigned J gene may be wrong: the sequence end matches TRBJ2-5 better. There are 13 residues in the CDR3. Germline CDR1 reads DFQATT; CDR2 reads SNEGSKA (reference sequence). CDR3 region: CSASPGEGETQYF. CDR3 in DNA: TGCAGTGCTAGTCCAGGGGAGGGAGAGACCCAGTACTTC.

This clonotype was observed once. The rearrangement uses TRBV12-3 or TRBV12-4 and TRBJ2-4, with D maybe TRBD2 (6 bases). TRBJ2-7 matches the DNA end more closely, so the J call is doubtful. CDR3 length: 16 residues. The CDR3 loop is CASSFRVGGTPYEQYF. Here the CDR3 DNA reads TGTGCCAGCAGTTTTAGGGTCGGGGGAACCCCCTACGAGCAGTACTTC.

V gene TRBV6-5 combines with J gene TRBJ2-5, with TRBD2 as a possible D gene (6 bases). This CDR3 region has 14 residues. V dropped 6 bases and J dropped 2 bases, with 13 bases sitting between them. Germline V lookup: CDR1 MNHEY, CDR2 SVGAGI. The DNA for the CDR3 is TGTGCCAGCAGCTCCGGAGGGGCACAAGAGACCCAGTACTTC. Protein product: CASSSGGAQETQYF.

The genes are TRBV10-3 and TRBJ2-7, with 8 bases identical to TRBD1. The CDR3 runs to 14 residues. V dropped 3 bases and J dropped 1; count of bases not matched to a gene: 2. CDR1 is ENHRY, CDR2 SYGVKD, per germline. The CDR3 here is CAISEQGVSYEQYF. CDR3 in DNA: TGTGCCATCAGTGAACAGGGGGTATCCTACGAGCAGTACTTC.

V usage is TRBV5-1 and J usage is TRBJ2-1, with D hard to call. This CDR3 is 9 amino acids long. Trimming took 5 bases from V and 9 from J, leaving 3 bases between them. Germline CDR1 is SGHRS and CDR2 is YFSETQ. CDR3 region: CASSGEQFF. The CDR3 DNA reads TGCGCCAGCAGTGGTGAGCAGTTCTTC. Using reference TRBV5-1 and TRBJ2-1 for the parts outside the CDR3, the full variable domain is KAGVTQTPRYLIKTRGQQVTLSCSPISGHRSVSWYQQTPGQGLQFLFEYFSETQRNKGNFPGRFSGRQFSNSRSEMNVSTLELGDSALYLCASSGEQFFGPGTRLTVL.

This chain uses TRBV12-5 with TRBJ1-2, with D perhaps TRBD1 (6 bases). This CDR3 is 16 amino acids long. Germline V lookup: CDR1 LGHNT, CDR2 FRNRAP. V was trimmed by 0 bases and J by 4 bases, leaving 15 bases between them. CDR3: CASGLVIPQTGYGYTF. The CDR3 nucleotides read TGTGCTAGTGGTTTGGTAATCCCCCAGACAGGCTATGGCTACACCTTC.

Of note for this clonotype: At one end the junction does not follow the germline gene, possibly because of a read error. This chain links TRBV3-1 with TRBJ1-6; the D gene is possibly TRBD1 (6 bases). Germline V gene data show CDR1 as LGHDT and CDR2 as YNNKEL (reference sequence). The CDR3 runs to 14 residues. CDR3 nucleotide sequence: TGTGCCAGTACCGAGGGGGGGCATCGGTCACCCCGCCACTTT. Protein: CASTEGGHRSPRHF.

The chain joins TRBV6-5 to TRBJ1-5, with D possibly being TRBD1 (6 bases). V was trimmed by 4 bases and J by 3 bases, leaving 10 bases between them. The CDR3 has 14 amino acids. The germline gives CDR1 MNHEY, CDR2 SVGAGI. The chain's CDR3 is CASSSPGDNQPQHF. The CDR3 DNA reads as TGTGCCAGCAGTTCCCCAGGGGACAATCAGCCCCAGCATTTT.

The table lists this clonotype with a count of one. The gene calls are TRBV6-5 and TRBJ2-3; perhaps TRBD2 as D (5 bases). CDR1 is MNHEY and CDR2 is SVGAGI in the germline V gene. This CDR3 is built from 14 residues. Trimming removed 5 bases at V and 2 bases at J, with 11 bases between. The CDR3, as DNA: TGTGCCAGCAGTCAAAAGCGGTACACAGATACGCAGTATTTT. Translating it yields CASSQKRYTDTQYF.

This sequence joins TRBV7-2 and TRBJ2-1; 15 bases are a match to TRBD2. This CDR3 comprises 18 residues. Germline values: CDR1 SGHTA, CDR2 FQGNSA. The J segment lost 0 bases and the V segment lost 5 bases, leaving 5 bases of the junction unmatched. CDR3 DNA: TGTGCCAGCAGCCTCCCGGGACTAGCGGGGGGCTCCTACAATGAGCAGTTCTTC. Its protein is CASSLPGLAGGSYNEQFF.

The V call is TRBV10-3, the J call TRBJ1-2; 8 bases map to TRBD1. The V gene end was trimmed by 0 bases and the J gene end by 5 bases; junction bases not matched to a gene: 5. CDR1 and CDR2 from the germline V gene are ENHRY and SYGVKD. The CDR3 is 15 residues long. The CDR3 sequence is CAISESFGTGYGYTF. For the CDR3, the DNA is TGTGCCATCAGTGAGTCTTTTGGGACAGGTTATGGCTACACCTTC.

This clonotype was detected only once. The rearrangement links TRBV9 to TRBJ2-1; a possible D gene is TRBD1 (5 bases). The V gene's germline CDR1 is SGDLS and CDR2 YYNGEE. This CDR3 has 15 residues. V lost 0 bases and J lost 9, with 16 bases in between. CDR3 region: CASSVGRGGGSEQFF. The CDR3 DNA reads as TGTGCCAGCAGCGTAGGTAGGGGCGGCGGAAGTGAGCAGTTCTTC.